This TCR beta chain was identified in a study of blood T cell repertoires in COVID-19. About the study: Samples representing acute and convalescent COVID-19 were sourced from the United States, Italy and Spain.

Clones were read by immunoSEQ multiplex PCR, and TCRdb kept only the in-frame ones, dropping some. Of about 69,000 clones in the sample, over 75% were seen once. This CDR3 has 15 residues. With 3 bases removed from V and 0 bases from J, the gap between germline ends came to 14 bases. Germline lookup yields CDR1 SQVTM and CDR2 ANQGSEA. This sequence originates from an older man with acute or convalescent COVID-19. Sequences were obtained from peripheral blood. This chain connects TRBV29-1 to TRBJ1-2; D not resolved. In DNA form, the CDR3 reads TGCAGCGTTGAGCCGGCGGGGATGGCTAACTATGGCTACACCTTC. Translating gives CSVEPAGMANYGYTF.